These 18 T cell receptor beta chains were all obtained from the same sample, sequenced in a study of CD8+CD57+ T cells in acquired aplastic anemia. Those patients picked for sequencing had displayed CD8+CD57+ cell expansion on flow cytometry. The use of genomic DNA as template underpinned the TCR beta VDJ and CDR3 profiling. TCRdb called the reads again in MiXCR, with one record for every CDR3 protein. The sample lists 180,000 or so distinct CDR3 sequences, more than 45% occurring once. Sequenced material: sorted CD4+, CD8+, or CD8+CD57+ T cells (not recorded which) from PBMCs. The receptors here all came from a human donor with aplastic anemia.

This clonotype was picked up a small number of times. The V and J genes are TRBV2 and TRBJ1-5, with 10 bases that match TRBD1. J gave up 4 bases and V 6 bases, and 6 bases lay outside the gene matches. Germline CDR1 reads SNHLY; CDR2 reads FYNNEI. This CDR3 spans 15 amino acids. The CDR3, as DNA: TGTGCCAGCAGCATCCCGGGACAGGGGAATCAGCCCCAGCATTTT. As protein: CASSIPGQGNQPQHF.

This chain connects TRBV24-1 to TRBJ2-2; TRBD2 is a possible D gene (5 bases). This CDR3 has 16 amino acids. Trimming removed 5 bases at V and 7 bases at J, with 19 bases between. CDR1 KGHDR and CDR2 SFDVKD come from the germline V gene. As DNA, the CDR3 is TGTGCCACCAGTGCGGGCCTGGGAGAGGGAATCGGGGAGCTGTTTTTT. Translating it yields CATSAGLGEGIGELFF.

In this sample, this clonotype turned up many times. This chain uses TRBV6-4 with TRBJ2-1; 8 bases align to TRBD2. V dropped 0 bases and J dropped 10; count of bases not matched to a gene: 2. From germline, CDR1 is MRHNA and CDR2 SNTAGT. The CDR3 covers 13 residues. The CDR3 bases are TGTGCCAGCAGTGACTCTGGCGGGAGGGAGCAGTTCTTC. Protein product: CASSDSGGREQFF.

The genes are TRBV24-1 and TRBJ2-3, with 7 bases matching TRBD1. This CDR3 comprises 14 residues. CDR1 is KGHDR, CDR2 SFDVKD, per germline. The V gene end was trimmed by 9 bases and the J gene end by 4 bases; junction bases not matched to a gene: 9. The chain's CDR3 is CATSYGQGADTQYF. CDR3 bases: TGTGCCACCTCATATGGCCAGGGGGCAGATACGCAGTATTTT.

J is TRBJ2-7 and V is TRBV10-2; the D is unclear. The germline V gene has CDR1 WSHSY and CDR2 SAAADI. V lost 3 bases, J lost 2 bases, and 8 bases lay in between. The CDR3 has 13 amino acids. The CDR3 reads CASSDGGPYEQYF. The CDR3 DNA follows: TGCGCCAGCAGTGACGGCGGCCCCTACGAGCAGTACTTC.

V usage is TRBV6-1 and J usage is TRBJ2-6; perhaps TRBD1 as D (6 bases). This CDR3 comprises 17 residues. Germline V lookup: CDR1 MNHNS, CDR2 SASEGT. Trimming took 4 bases from V and 0 from J, leaving 13 bases between them. In DNA form, the CDR3 reads TGTGCCAGCAGTGCACAGGGTTCCGTCTCTGGGGCCAACGTCCTGACTTTC. Its protein is CASSAQGSVSGANVLTF.

The chain has TRBV7-9 and TRBJ2-7, with unresolved D. Germline-derived CDR1 and CDR2 are SEHNR and FQNEAQ (reference sequence). The CDR3 totals 13 residues. Trimming left V 5 bases short and J 7 bases short, with 15 bases between. In nucleotides, the CDR3 is TGTGCCAGCAGCAACACCGGGCATCGGGAGCAGTACTTC. It specifies CASSNTGHREQYF.

This clonotype was picked up many times. The V call is TRBV11-1, the J call TRBJ1-1; tentative D call: TRBD1 (6 bases). Germline lookup yields CDR1 SGHAT and CDR2 FQDESV (reference sequence). Trimming took off 0 bases at V and 0 bases at J, with 23 bases between the two ends. The length of the CDR3 is 20 residues. CDR3 loop: CASSLALSRRGRRMNTEAFF. The CDR3 nucleotides are TGTGCCAGCAGCTTAGCGCTATCGCGCAGGGGAAGGAGAATGAACACTGAAGCTTTCTTT. Full variable domain (rest looked up from reference TRBV11-1 and TRBJ1-1): EAEVAQSPRYKITEKSQAVAFWCDPISGHATLYWYRQILGQGPELLVQFQDESVVDDSQLPKDRFSAERLKGVDSTLKIQPAELGDSAMYLCASSLALSRRGRRMNTEAFFGQGTRLTVV.

There are many counts of this clonotype. The V and J genes are TRBV5-8 and TRBJ2-7, with D possibly being TRBD2 (6 bases). CDR1 and CDR2 (germline): SGHTS, YDEGEE. The CDR3 has 15 amino acids. V dropped 0 bases and J dropped 0 bases, with 10 bases sitting between them. The CDR3 DNA reads TGTGCCAGCAGCTTGGACGGGGGATCCTCCTACGAGCAGTACTTC. It encodes CASSLDGGSSYEQYF.

V is TRBV12-3 or TRBV12-4 and J is TRBJ2-1; 7 nucleotides line up with TRBD2. V shed 5 bases, J shed 4 bases, and the junction held 8 bases outside the gene matches. The CDR3 has 15 amino acids. The CDR3 DNA sequence: TGTGCCAGCAGTACGGTCGGGGGGACTTACAATGAGCAGTTCTTC. Its protein product is CASSTVGGTYNEQFF.

This clonotype showed up just a few times. The gene calls are TRBV20-1 and TRBJ2-7, with 8 bases aligning to TRBD1. The CDR3 spans 14 residues. Germline CDR1 and CDR2: DFQATT and SNEGSKA (reference sequence). Losses at the gene ends were 0 bases for V and 2 bases for J; bases not matched to a gene: 3. Here the CDR3 reads CSARDQQGAYEQYF. The CDR3 DNA sequence: TGCAGTGCTAGAGATCAACAGGGGGCCTACGAGCAGTACTTC.

This clonotype was observed at least ten times. The chain links TRBV6-1 to TRBJ2-5; D possibly uses TRBD1 or TRBD2 (5 bases each). The germline gives CDR1 MNHNS, CDR2 SASEGT. V lost 2 bases and J lost 5, with 9 bases in between. This CDR3 contains 13 residues. DNA for the CDR3: TGTGCCAGCAGTGAAATTGGGGGTGAGACCCAGTACTTC. This codes for CASSEIGGETQYF.

V gene TRBV7-2 combines with J gene TRBJ2-5, with D perhaps assigned TRBD1 or TRBD2 (5 bases each). CDR1 is SGHTA, CDR2 FQGNSA, per germline. This CDR3 comprises 13 residues. Trimming stripped 3 bases from V and 5 bases from J, with 10 bases between. This CDR3 is CASSFSGPETQYF. CDR3 nucleotides: TGTGCCAGCAGCTTCTCGGGACCGGAGACCCAGTACTTC. Complete variable domain (other parts from reference TRBV7-2 and TRBJ2-5): GAGVSQSPSNKVTEKGKDVELRCDPISGHTALYWYRQSLGQGLEFLIYFQGNSAPDKSGLPSDRFSAERTGGSVSTLTIQRTQQEDSAVYLCASSFSGPETQYFGPGTRLLVL.

The gene calls are TRBV20-1 and TRBJ2-7; possibly TRBD1 for D (6 bases). V was pared by 6 bases and J by 5 bases, with 14 bases between. The CDR3 is 12 amino acids. From germline, CDR1 is DFQATT and CDR2 SNEGSKA (reference sequence). The CDR3 region has the DNA TGCAGTGCACAGGGCACGTTCGACGAGCAGTACTTC. Protein product: CSAQGTFDEQYF.

This chain connects TRBV5-1 to TRBJ1-6; tentatively, D is TRBD1 (5 bases). This CDR3 has 17 amino acids. Germline lookup yields CDR1 SGHRS and CDR2 YFSETQ. V lost 4 bases and J 8 bases, leaving 22 bases between the germline ends. CDR3 amino acids: CASSGVGPGTLDSPLHF. CDR3 DNA sequence: TGCGCCAGCAGCGGAGTGGGTCCCGGGACGCTGGATTCACCCCTCCACTTT.

As concerns this clonotype: A much larger clonotype is one base distant, so this may be a read error. The chain employs TRBV6-4 and TRBJ2-3; 12 positions agree with TRBD2. This CDR3 comprises 15 residues. Per the germline V gene, CDR1 is MRHNA and CDR2 is SNTAGT. V was clipped by 6 bases and J by 8 bases; unmatched bases: 9. CDR3 region: CASSLAGGRIGTQYF. The CDR3 coding sequence is TGTGCCAGCAGCCTAGCGGGGGGGCGCATAGGTACGCAGTATTTT.

This clonotype appeared a single time. The rearrangement links TRBV19 to TRBJ1-6, with D unclear. CDR1 LNHDA and CDR2 SQIVND come from the germline V gene (reference sequence). V dropped 1 base and J dropped 8 bases, with 6 bases sitting between them. The CDR3 contains 13 residues. Written as DNA, the CDR3 is TGTGCCAGTAGTATAGGTGGGGATTCACCCCTCCACTTT. It translates to CASSIGGDSPLHF.

This clonotype occurred many times. The rearrangement links TRBV12-3 or TRBV12-4 to TRBJ1-4; D gene ambiguous. Deletions cut 3 bases from V and 8 bases from J, with 4 bases between. The length of the CDR3 is 11 residues. CDR3 loop: CASSLGEKLFF. The DNA of the CDR3 is TGTGCCAGCAGTTTGGGAGAAAAACTGTTTTTT.